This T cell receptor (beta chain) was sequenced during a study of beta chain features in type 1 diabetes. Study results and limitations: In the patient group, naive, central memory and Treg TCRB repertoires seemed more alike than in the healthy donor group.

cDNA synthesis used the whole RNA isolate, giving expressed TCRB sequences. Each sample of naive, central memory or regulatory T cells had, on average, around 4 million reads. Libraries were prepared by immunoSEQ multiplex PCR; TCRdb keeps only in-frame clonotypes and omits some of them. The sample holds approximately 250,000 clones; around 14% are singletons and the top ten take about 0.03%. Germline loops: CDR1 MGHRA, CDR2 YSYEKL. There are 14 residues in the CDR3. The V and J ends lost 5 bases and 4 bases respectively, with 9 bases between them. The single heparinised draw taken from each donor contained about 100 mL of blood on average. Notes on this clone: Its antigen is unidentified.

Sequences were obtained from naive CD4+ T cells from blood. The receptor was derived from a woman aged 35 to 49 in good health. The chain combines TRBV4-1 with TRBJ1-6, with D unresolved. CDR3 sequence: CASSAVSYNSPLHF. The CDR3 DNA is TGCGCCAGCAGCGCGGTCAGTTATAATTCACCCCTCCACTTT.